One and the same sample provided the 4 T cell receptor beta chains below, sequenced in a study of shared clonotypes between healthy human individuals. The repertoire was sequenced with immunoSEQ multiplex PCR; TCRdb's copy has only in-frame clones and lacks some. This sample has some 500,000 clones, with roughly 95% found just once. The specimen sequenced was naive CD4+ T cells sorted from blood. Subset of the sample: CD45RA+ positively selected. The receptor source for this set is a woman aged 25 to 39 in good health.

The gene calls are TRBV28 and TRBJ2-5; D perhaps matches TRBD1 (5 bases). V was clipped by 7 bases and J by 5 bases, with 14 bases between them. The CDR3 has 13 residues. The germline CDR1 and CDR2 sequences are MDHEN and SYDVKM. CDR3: CASTDRKWETQYF. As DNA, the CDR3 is TGTGCCAGCACAGACAGAAAATGGGAGACCCAGTACTTC. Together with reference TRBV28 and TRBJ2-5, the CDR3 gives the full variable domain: DVKVTQSSRYLVKRTGEKVFLECVQDMDHENMFWYRQDPGLGLRLIYFSYDVKMKEKGDIPEGYSVSREKKERFSLILESASTNQTSMYLCASTDRKWETQYFGPGTRLLVL.

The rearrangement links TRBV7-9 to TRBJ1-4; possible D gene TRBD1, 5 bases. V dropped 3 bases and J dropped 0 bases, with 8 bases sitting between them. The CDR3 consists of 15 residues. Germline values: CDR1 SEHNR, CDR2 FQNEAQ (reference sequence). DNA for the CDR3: TGTGCCAGCAGCTTGGACAAAACAACTAATGAAAAACTGTTTTTT. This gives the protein CASSLDKTTNEKLFF.

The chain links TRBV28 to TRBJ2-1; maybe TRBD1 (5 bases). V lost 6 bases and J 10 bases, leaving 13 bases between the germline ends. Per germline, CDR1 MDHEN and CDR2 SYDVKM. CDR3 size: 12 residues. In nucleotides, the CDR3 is TGTGCCAGCAGCACCGTGGACATCGAGCAGTTCTTC. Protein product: CASSTVDIEQFF.

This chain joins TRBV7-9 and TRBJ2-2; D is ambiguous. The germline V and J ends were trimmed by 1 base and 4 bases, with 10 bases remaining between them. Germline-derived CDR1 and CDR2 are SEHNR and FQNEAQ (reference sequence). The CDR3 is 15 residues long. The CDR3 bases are TGTGCCAGCAGCTTAGAAGGCAGGTCCACCGGGGAGCTGTTTTTT. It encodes CASSLEGRSTGELFF. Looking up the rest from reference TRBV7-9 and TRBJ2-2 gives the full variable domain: DTGVSQNPRHKITKRGQNVTFRCDPISEHNRLYWYRQTLGQGPEFLTYFQNEAQLEKSRLLSDRFSAERPKGSFSTLEIQRTEQGDSAMYLCASSLEGRSTGELFFGEGSRLTVL.